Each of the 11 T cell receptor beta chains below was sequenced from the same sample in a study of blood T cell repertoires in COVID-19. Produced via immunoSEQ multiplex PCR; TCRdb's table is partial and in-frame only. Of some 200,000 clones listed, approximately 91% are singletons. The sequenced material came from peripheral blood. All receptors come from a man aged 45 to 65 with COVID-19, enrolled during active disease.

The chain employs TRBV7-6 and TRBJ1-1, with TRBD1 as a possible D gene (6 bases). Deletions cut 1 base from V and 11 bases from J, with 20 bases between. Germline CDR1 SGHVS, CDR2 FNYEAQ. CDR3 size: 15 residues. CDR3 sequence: CASSLVVGGGGAAFF. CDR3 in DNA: TGTGCCAGCAGCTTAGTTGTGGGGGGCGGGGGGGCGGCTTTCTTT.

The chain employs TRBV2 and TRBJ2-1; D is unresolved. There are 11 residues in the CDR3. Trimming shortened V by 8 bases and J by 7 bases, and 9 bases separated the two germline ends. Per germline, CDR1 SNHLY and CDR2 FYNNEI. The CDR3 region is CASAWANEQFF. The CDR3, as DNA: TGTGCCAGCGCCTGGGCGAATGAGCAGTTCTTC.

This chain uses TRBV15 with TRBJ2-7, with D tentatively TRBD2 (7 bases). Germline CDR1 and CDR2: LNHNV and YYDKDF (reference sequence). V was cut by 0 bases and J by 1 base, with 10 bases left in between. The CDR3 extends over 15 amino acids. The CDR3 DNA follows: TGTGCCACCAGCAGAGAGCGGGGGACATCCTACGAGCAGTACTTC. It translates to CATSRERGTSYEQYF. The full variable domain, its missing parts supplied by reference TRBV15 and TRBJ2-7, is DAMVIQNPRYQVTQFGKPVTLSCSQTLNHNVMYWYQQKSSQAPKLLFHYYDKDFNNEADTPDNFQSRRPNTSFCFLDIRSPGLGDTAMYLCATSRERGTSYEQYFGPGTRLTVT.

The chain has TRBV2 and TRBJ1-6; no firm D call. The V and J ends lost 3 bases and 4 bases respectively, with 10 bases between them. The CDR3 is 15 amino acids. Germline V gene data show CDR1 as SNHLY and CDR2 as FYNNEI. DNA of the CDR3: TGTGCCAGCAGTGATGGAGCGGTTTATAATTCACCCCTCCACTTT. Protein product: CASSDGAVYNSPLHF. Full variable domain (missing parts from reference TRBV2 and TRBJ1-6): EPEVTQTPSHQVTQMGQEVILRCVPISNHLYFYWYRQILGQKVEFLVSFYNNEISEKSEIFDDQFSVERPDGSNFTLKIRSTKLEDSAMYFCASSDGAVYNSPLHFGNGTRLTVT.

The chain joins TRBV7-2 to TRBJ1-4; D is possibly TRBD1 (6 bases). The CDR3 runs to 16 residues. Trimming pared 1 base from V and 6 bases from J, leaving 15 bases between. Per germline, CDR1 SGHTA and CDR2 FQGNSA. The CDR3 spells CASSLVLGAGYEKLFF. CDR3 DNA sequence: TGTGCCAGCAGCTTAGTTCTGGGGGCGGGTTATGAAAAACTGTTTTTT.

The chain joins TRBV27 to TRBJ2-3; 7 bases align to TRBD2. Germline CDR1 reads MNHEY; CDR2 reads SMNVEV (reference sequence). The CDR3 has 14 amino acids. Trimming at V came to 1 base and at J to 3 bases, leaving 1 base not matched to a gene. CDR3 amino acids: CASSLFGRTDTQYF. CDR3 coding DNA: TGTGCCAGCAGTTTATTCGGGAGGACAGATACGCAGTATTTT.

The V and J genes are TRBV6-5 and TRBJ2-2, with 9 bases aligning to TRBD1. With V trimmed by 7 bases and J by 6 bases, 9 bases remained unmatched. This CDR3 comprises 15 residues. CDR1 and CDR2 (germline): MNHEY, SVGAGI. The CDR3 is CASTNTGGVPGELFF. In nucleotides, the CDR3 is TGTGCCAGCACCAACACAGGGGGCGTCCCCGGGGAGCTGTTTTTT.

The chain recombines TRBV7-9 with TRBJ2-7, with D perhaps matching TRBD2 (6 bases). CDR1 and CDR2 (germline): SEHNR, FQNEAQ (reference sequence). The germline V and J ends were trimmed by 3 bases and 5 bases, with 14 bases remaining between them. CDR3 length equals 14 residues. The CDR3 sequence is CASSLREPSDEQYF. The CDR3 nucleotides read TGTGCCAGCAGCTTGAGAGAGCCTAGCGACGAGCAGTACTTC.

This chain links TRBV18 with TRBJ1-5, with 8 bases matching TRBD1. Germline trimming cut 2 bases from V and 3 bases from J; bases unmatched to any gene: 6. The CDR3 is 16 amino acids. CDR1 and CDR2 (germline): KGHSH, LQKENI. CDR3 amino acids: CASSPGTGGNNQPQHF. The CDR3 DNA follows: TGTGCCAGCTCACCAGGGACAGGAGGAAACAATCAGCCCCAGCATTTT.

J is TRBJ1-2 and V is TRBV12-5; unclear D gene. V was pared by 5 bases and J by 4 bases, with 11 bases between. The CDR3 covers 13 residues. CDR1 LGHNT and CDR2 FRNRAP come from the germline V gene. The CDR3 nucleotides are TGTGCTAGTGGTCCCCCGGTTGCCTATGGCTACACCTTC. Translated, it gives CASGPPVAYGYTF.

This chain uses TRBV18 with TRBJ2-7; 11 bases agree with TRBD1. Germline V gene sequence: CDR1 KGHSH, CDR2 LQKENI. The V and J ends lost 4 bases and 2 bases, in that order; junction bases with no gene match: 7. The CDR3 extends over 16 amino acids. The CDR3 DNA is TGTGCCAGCTCACTCCCCGGGACAGGGGGGACCTACGAGCAGTACTTC. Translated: CASSLPGTGGTYEQYF.